Following are 5 T cell receptor beta chains from one sample sequenced in a study of shared clonotypes between healthy human individuals. Terminally differentiated effector memory CD45RA+ cells were excluded by CCR7 positive selection of CD45RO-negative cells. Generated by immunoSEQ multiplex PCR, the TCRdb table keeps only in-frame clones and is missing some. This table has about 2 million clones, approximately 94% appearing once. The specimen was naive CD8+ T cells sorted from blood. These receptors came from a man aged 18 to 30 in good health.

The chain employs TRBV7-6 and TRBJ2-7, with D uncertain. Trimming stripped 2 bases from V and 0 bases from J, with 8 bases between. In germline, CDR1 is SGHVS, CDR2 FNYEAQ. The CDR3 runs to 14 residues. CDR3 sequence: CASSLIRNSYEQYF. CDR3 DNA sequence: TGTGCCAGCAGCTTAATCAGGAACTCCTACGAGCAGTACTTC.

This sequence joins TRBV29-1 and TRBJ1-2; the match to TRBD1 covers 7 bases. V was clipped by 1 base and J by 3 bases; unmatched bases: 5. CDR1 SQVTM and CDR2 ANQGSEA come from the germline V gene. This CDR3 spans 14 amino acids. CDR3 sequence (DNA): TGCAGCGTTGAAGGAATAGGGGGCGACTATGGCTACACCTTC. Translation: CSVEGIGGDYGYTF.

The chain carries TRBV2 and TRBJ2-7, with 11 bases that match TRBD2. V was clipped by 3 bases and J by 4 bases; unmatched bases: 5. The V gene's germline CDR1 is SNHLY and CDR2 FYNNEI. The CDR3 loop spans 15 amino acids. CDR3 nucleotide sequence: TGTGCCAGCAGTGACCCGGGACTAGCGGCATACGAGCAGTACTTC. This codes for CASSDPGLAAYEQYF.

Points on this clone: The same CDR3 can be traced to other DNA sequences in this sample. The V call is TRBV6-6, the J call TRBJ2-1; D is uncertain. V was pared by 0 bases and J by 8 bases, with 5 bases between. The CDR3 extends over 12 amino acids. CDR1 MNHNY and CDR2 SVGAGI come from the germline V gene (reference sequence). The CDR3 loop is CASSYSGYEQFF. The CDR3 bases are TGTGCCAGCAGTTACTCCGGGTATGAGCAGTTCTTC.

This chain uses TRBV7-3 with TRBJ2-2; D is unresolved. The V gene lost 4 bases and the J gene lost 1 base, with 4 bases spanning the gap. Germline assignment: CDR1 SGHTA and CDR2 FQGTGA. The CDR3 loop spans 13 amino acids. CDR3 region: CASSSENTGELFF. CDR3 in DNA: TGTGCCAGCAGCTCCGAGAACACCGGGGAGCTGTTTTTT.